These T cell receptor beta chains were read from a single sample in a study of blood T cell repertoires in COVID-19. Assay: immunoSEQ multiplex PCR; the TCRdb copy retains only in-frame clones and omits some. In the table there are roughly 100,000 clones, 75% to 90% of which are singletons. The specimen sequenced was peripheral blood. Receptor source: a human donor in a cohort sampled during active or convalescent COVID-19. Each CDR3 is given with its conserved first and last residue. A D gene is named only where the DNA matches it firmly. Clone size is shown for a subset of rows, as once, few, many or a class of expanded clone.

>-|-|TRBJ1-3|TRBV3-1/TRBV3-2
CASSQSWTAKNSGNTIYF
TGTGCCAGCAGCCAATCCTGGACAGCGAAAAACTCTGGAAACACCATATATTTT
>-|-|TRBJ1-5|TRBV6-6
CASSPSDQPQHF
TGTGCCAGCAGCCCCTCAGATCAGCCCCAGCATTTT
>-|-|TRBJ1-3|TRBV6-5
CASNLVASTANTIYF
TGTGCCAGCAATCTTGTCGCCTCAACCGCGAACACCATATATTTT
>TRBD1|-|TRBJ1-5|TRBV6-1
CASSEGGTGLAQPQHF
TGTGCCAGCAGTGAAGGTGGGACAGGCTTAGCTCAGCCCCAGCATTTT
>TRBD1|-|TRBJ2-3|TRBV4-1
CASSQRQGASDTQYF
TGCGCCAGCAGCCAGCGGCAGGGGGCATCAGATACGCAGTATTTT
>-|-|TRBJ1-3|TRBV4-3
CASSQDHMAGRRNTIYF
TGCGCCAGCAGCCAAGATCACATGGCAGGGAGGAGAAACACCATATATTTT
>-|once|TRBJ2-2|TRBV20-1
CSASKIVAGELFF
TGCAGTGCTAGTAAGATAGTGGCCGGGGAGCTGTTTTTT
>TRBD1|-|TRBJ1-2|TRBV6-9
CASSPGQGADYGYTF
TGTGCCAGCAGTCCGGGACAGGGGGCAGACTATGGCTACACCTTC
>TRBD1|-|TRBJ1-1|TRBV2
CASSTGQGRFTEAFF
TGTGCCAGCAGTACGGGACAGGGAAGATTCACTGAAGCTTTCTTT
>TRBD1|once|TRBJ2-7|TRBV5-5
CASSKGGQGLYEQYF
TGTGCCAGCAGCAAAGGGGGACAGGGTCTTTACGAGCAGTACTTC
>-|-|TRBJ2-1|TRBV4-1
CASSQDGRRANEQFF
TGCGCCAGCAGCCAAGATGGGAGGAGGGCCAATGAGCAGTTCTTC
>-|once|TRBJ1-6|TRBV30
CAWSLGGGNSPLHF
TGTGCCTGGAGTCTGGGGGGTGGGAATTCACCCCTCCACTTT
>-|-|TRBJ1-2|TRBV11-3
CASSPGTSYGYTF
TGTGCCAGCAGTCCCGGGACATCCTATGGCTACACCTTC
>TRBD1|few|TRBJ2-5|TRBV3-1/TRBV3-2
CASSPGTASNHETQYF
TGTGCCAGCAGCCCCGGGACAGCCTCCAACCACGAGACCCAGTACTTC
>-|once|TRBJ1-5|TRBV18
CASSPSGSYQPQHF
TGTGCCAGCTCACCTAGCGGTTCCTATCAGCCCCAGCATTTT
>TRBD2|-|TRBJ2-3|TRBV14
CASSLDGRDYTLDTQYF
TGTGCCAGCAGCCTCGACGGCCGGGACTATACATTAGATACGCAGTATTTT
>-|-|TRBJ1-2|TRBV11-3
CASSARDSNYGYTF
TGTGCCAGCAGCGCCCGGGACTCTAACTATGGCTACACCTTC
>TRBD1|-|TRBJ1-5|TRBV19
CASTKQGAGQPQHF
TGTGCCAGTACCAAACAGGGGGCGGGTCAGCCCCAGCATTTT
>-|-|TRBJ1-1|TRBV2
CASRPYSPGQTIF
TGTGCCAGCAGGCCCTATTCTCCGGGACAAACGATTTTT
>TRBD1|-|TRBJ1-1|TRBV5-6
CASSFIPGQTLNTEAFF
TGTGCCAGCAGTTTTATCCCGGGACAGACCTTGAACACTGAAGCTTTCTTT
>-|-|TRBJ1-1|TRBV7-2
CASSLYGVGTEAFF
TGTGCCAGCAGCTTATACGGGGTGGGCACTGAAGCTTTCTTT
>-|once|TRBJ1-3|TRBV6-5
CASRRGSSGNTIYF
TGTGCCAGCAGGCGAGGAAGCTCTGGAAACACCATATATTTT
>-|-|TRBJ1-3|TRBV18
CASSPTSSGNTIYF
TGTGCCAGCTCACCAACCAGCTCTGGAAACACCATATATTTT
>-|-|TRBJ1-4|TRBV4-1
CASSPGGGGFNEKLFF
TGCGCCAGCAGCCCCGGTGGGGGAGGGTTCAATGAAAAACTGTTTTTT
>TRBD2|-|TRBJ2-7|TRBV5-5
CASSFRLAGALGIYEQYF
TGTGCCAGCAGCTTCCGGCTAGCGGGGGCCCTCGGGATCTACGAGCAGTACTTC
>-|-|TRBJ1-3|TRBV6-5
CASRKQGSSGNTIYF
TGTGCCAGCAGAAAACAGGGAAGCTCTGGAAACACCATATATTTT
>TRBD1|-|TRBJ1-4|TRBV6-6
CASSSSGQATNEKLFF
TGTGCCAGCAGTTCATCCGGACAGGCAACTAATGAAAAACTGTTTTTT
>-|-|TRBJ1-6|TRBV5-6
CASSLRGLSSYNSPLHF
TGTGCCAGCAGCCTCAGGGGTCTCAGCTCCTATAATTCACCCCTCCACTTT
>TRBD1|-|TRBJ1-1|TRBV9
CASSVGGSLGAGGGTEAFF
TGTGCCAGCAGCGTAGGCGGTTCATTGGGTGCAGGGGGCGGAACTGAAGCTTTCTTT
>TRBD2|-|TRBJ2-7|TRBV4-3
CASSVTLAGGSYEQYF
TGCGCCAGCAGCGTCACACTAGCGGGGGGGTCCTACGAGCAGTACTTC
>-|once|TRBJ1-1|TRBV13
CASSLGGGRSTEAFF
TGTGCCAGCAGCTTAGGGGGGGGGAGGAGCACTGAAGCTTTCTTT
>TRBD1|-|TRBJ2-1|TRBV7-9
CASSFLDREQFF
TGTGCCAGCAGCTTTTTGGACAGGGAACAGTTCTTC
>-|-|TRBJ1-3|TRBV14
CASSSGKNTIYF
TGTGCCAGCAGCTCGGGAAAAAACACCATATATTTT
>TRBD2|-|TRBJ2-7|TRBV28
CASTRGEVAYEQYF
TGTGCCAGCACTCGGGGGGAGGTTGCCTACGAGCAGTACTTC
>TRBD1|-|TRBJ2-2|TRBV5-1
CASSGGQGLAGELFF
TGCGCCAGCAGCGGTGGACAGGGTTTGGCCGGGGAGCTGTTTTTT
>-|-|TRBJ2-2|TRBV6-1
CASSEARWQGTGELFF
TGTGCCAGCAGTGAAGCGCGGTGGCAGGGCACCGGGGAGCTGTTTTTT
>TRBD1|-|TRBJ2-7|TRBV28
CASRWGQGSSYEQYF
TGTGCCAGCAGATGGGGACAGGGGAGCTCCTACGAGCAGTACTTC
>-|-|TRBJ2-7|TRBV3-1/TRBV3-2
CASSQRRQGYEQYF
TGTGCCAGCAGCCAACGGCGGCAGGGTTACGAGCAGTACTTC
>TRBD1|-|TRBJ2-2|TRBV5-1
CASSLLHRGQANTGELFF
TGCGCCAGCAGCTTGTTGCACAGGGGGCAAGCGAACACCGGGGAGCTGTTTTTT
>TRBD2|-|TRBJ2-1|TRBV28
CAIASLAGGGVEQFF
TGTGCCATCGCTTCATTAGCGGGGGGCGGCGTTGAGCAGTTCTTC
>-|-|TRBJ2-6|TRBV5-4
CASSLGGPGANVLTF
TGTGCCAGCAGCTTGGGGGGGCCGGGGGCCAACGTCCTGACTTTC